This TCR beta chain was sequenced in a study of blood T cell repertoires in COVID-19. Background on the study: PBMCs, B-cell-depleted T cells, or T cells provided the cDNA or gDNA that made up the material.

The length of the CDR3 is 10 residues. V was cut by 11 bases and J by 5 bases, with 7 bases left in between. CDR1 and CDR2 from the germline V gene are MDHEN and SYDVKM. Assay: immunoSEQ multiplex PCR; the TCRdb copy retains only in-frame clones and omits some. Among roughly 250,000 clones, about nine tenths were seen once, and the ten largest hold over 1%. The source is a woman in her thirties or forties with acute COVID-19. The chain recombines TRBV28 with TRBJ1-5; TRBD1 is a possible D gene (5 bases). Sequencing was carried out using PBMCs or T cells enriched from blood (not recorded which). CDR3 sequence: CAGGDQPQHF. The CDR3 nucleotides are TGTGCCGGGGGGGATCAGCCCCAGCATTTT.